The 19 T cell receptor beta chains presented below share a single source sample, sequenced in a study of blood T cell repertoires in COVID-19 (dated by TCRdb to the early 2020s). Library preparation employed the immunoSEQ multiplex PCR assay. TCRdb's version of the immuneACCESS table is confined to in-frame rearrangements and falls short of the full clone set. An unresolved V gene accounts for under half of the shortfall where checked; the remainder is of unknown origin. The sample yields about 120,000 clones; around four fifths were counted once. Around 2% of the sample belongs to the ten largest clones. Sequenced input: peripheral blood. These receptors were taken from a man aged 25 to 40 with acute or convalescent COVID-19.

This sequence joins TRBV6-5 and TRBJ2-3; 11 nucleotides match TRBD2. The V segment lost 2 bases and the J segment 0 bases; nucleotides outside the gene matches: 1. Germline CDR1 reads MNHEY; CDR2 reads SVGAGI. The CDR3 loop spans 16 amino acids. In nucleotides, the CDR3 is TGTGCCAGCAGTTACCCTAGCGGGGGGAGCACAGATACGCAGTATTTT. Residues: CASSYPSGGSTDTQYF.

The chain carries TRBV5-1 and TRBJ2-1; the D gene is possibly TRBD1 (6 bases). V was trimmed by 3 bases and J by 5 bases, leaving 12 bases between them. Per germline, CDR1 SGHRS and CDR2 YFSETQ. This CDR3 has 14 residues. CDR3 amino acids: CASSSGTLNNEQFF. The CDR3 nucleotides are TGCGCCAGCAGCTCCGGGACACTAAACAATGAGCAGTTCTTC.

The chain links TRBV19 to TRBJ2-2; TRBD1 might be the D (6 bases). Trimming stripped 5 bases from V and 5 bases from J, with 15 bases between. The CDR3 totals 15 residues. In germline, CDR1 is LNHDA, CDR2 SQIVND (reference sequence). CDR3 amino acids: CASSPLIRGTGELFF. For the CDR3, the DNA is TGTGCCAGTAGTCCCCTCATAAGGGGGACCGGGGAGCTGTTTTTT.

This clone occurred once. The CDR3 nucleotides are TGTGCCACCACTGGGACTAGCGGCACCTACGAGCAGTACTTC. It codes for CATTGTSGTYEQYF. V gene TRBV19 combines with J gene TRBJ2-7, with 11 bases aligning to TRBD2. Germline values: CDR1 LNHDA, CDR2 SQIVND (reference sequence). After removal of 10 bases from V and 2 bases from J, the junction contained 7 bases not matched to a gene. The CDR3 runs to 14 residues.

This chain uses TRBV7-6 with TRBJ1-1; D not certain. Trimming shortened V by 1 base and J by 1 base, and 4 bases separated the two germline ends. CDR3 length: 13 amino acids. Per the germline V gene, CDR1 is SGHVS and CDR2 is FNYEAQ. The DNA of the CDR3 is TGTGCCAGCAGCTTAGGAGCGAACACTGAAGCTTTCTTT. It is translated as CASSLGANTEAFF.

This rearrangement joins TRBV29-1 to TRBJ1-2, with D possibly being TRBD1 (6 bases). V was clipped by 1 base and J by 8 bases, with 17 bases between them. Germline loops: CDR1 SQVTM, CDR2 ANQGSEA. The CDR3 contains 14 residues. The CDR3 DNA sequence: TGCAGCGTTGAAGGGGCAAGCGGGGGGCGAGGCTACACCTTC. Its translation is CSVEGASGGRGYTF.

CDR3 sequence: CASSLADRGGYTF. The CDR3, as DNA: TGTGCCAGCAGCTTGGCTGACAGGGGAGGCTACACCTTC. This chain joins TRBV5-8 and TRBJ1-2, with 8 nucleotides matching TRBD1. There are 13 residues in the CDR3. Germline V gives CDR1 SGHTS, CDR2 YDEGEE. The V and J ends lost 0 bases and 8 bases, in that order; junction bases with no gene match: 3.

The chain recombines TRBV30 with TRBJ1-4, with TRBD1 identical over 7 bases. Per the germline V gene, CDR1 is GTSNPN and CDR2 is SVGIG (reference sequence). V was pared by 1 base and J by 4 bases, with 6 bases of the junction left unmatched. The CDR3 sequence is 15 residues long. CDR3 residues: CAWSGRDRHNEKLFF. CDR3 nucleotides: TGTGCCTGGAGTGGCCGGGACAGACATAATGAAAAACTGTTTTTT. The full variable domain, in which reference TRBV30 and TRBJ1-4 provide the parts outside the CDR3, is SQTIHQWPATLVQPVGSPLSLECTVEGTSNPNLYWYRQAAGRGLQLLFYSVGIGQISSEVPQNLSASRPQDRQFILSSKKLLLSDSGFYLCAWSGRDRHNEKLFFGSGTQLSVL.

This sequence joins TRBV6-5 and TRBJ2-1; 7 bases are shared with TRBD2. The germline V gene has CDR1 MNHEY and CDR2 SVGAGI. The V segment lost 4 bases and the J segment 7 bases; nucleotides outside the gene matches: 7. The CDR3 extends over 14 amino acids. The CDR3 is CASSSDGGRNEQFF. In DNA form, the CDR3 reads TGTGCCAGCAGTTCCGACGGGGGGAGGAATGAGCAGTTCTTC.

The genes are TRBV29-1 and TRBJ2-7; D remains ambiguous. V was shortened by 3 bases and J by 5 bases, with 11 bases between the two germline ends. Per the germline V gene, CDR1 is SQVTM and CDR2 is ANQGSEA. The CDR3 extends over 12 amino acids. CDR3 DNA: TGCAGCGTTGAGAACAGTCCGAACGAGCAGTACTTC. Protein: CSVENSPNEQYF.

This clone was picked up a small number of times. V is TRBV3-1 (or the pseudogene TRBV3-2) and J is TRBJ2-1; TRBD2 aligns across 7 bases. This CDR3 is built from 16 residues. CDR1 LGHDT and CDR2 YNNKEL come from the germline V gene (reference sequence). J gave up 5 bases and V 0 bases, and 7 bases lay outside the gene matches. CDR3 protein: CASSQDQAGVHNEQFF. The CDR3, as DNA: TGTGCCAGCAGCCAAGATCAGGCGGGAGTCCACAATGAGCAGTTCTTC.

This clone was counted a few times. The V gene is TRBV5-4, the J gene TRBJ1-2, with TRBD1 as a possible D gene (6 bases). CDR1 and CDR2 (germline): SGHNT, YYREEE (reference sequence). CDR3 size: 15 residues. V lost 1 base to trimming and J lost 7 bases, with 17 bases between them. CDR3 sequence (DNA): TGTGCCAGCAGCTTGCCGGTGACAGGTTCAGGTGGCTACACCTTC. Protein: CASSLPVTGSGGYTF. The full variable domain, rest sourced from reference TRBV5-4 and TRBJ1-2, is ETGVTQSPTHLIKTRGQQVTLRCSSQSGHNTVSWYQQALGQGPQFIFQYYREEENGRGNFPPRFSGLQFPNYSSELNVNALELDDSALYLCASSLPVTGSGGYTFGSGTRLTVV.

The gene calls are TRBV6-1 and TRBJ2-4; possibly TRBD1 for D (5 bases). CDR3 length: 15 residues. V shed 3 bases and J shed 4 bases, with 13 bases lying between them. Germline CDR1 reads MNHNS; CDR2 reads SASEGT. The CDR3 bases are TGTGCCAGCAGTGAGTTCCAGGGCCCTAAAAACATTCAGTACTTC. Translating gives CASSEFQGPKNIQYF.

The chain combines TRBV20-1 with TRBJ2-5; TRBD2 matches at 11 bases. V dropped 3 bases and J dropped 2; count of bases not matched to a gene: 2. Germline V CDR1 and CDR2: DFQATT, SNEGSKA (reference sequence). This CDR3 is built from 14 residues. The CDR3 DNA reads TGCAGTGCTAGTATAGCGGGAGGGCAAGAGACCCAGTACTTC. Translated: CSASIAGGQETQYF.

The V call is TRBV7-9, the J call TRBJ1-1, with 7 bases aligning to TRBD1. Trimming cost V 4 bases and J 7 bases; bases outside gene matches: 3. The V gene's germline CDR1 is SEHNR and CDR2 FQNEAQ (reference sequence). The CDR3 consists of 12 residues. CDR3 protein: CASSSRDSEAFF. The CDR3 region has the DNA TGTGCCAGCAGCTCCCGGGACAGTGAAGCTTTCTTT.

The gene calls are TRBV4-2 and TRBJ2-1, with 7 bases identical to TRBD2. The CDR3 consists of 15 residues. Germline V lookup: CDR1 LGHNA, CDR2 YNFKEQ. J gave up 4 bases and V 0 bases, and 3 bases lay outside the gene matches. CDR3 DNA sequence: TGTGCCAGCAGCCAAGACCTAGCGGATTACAATGAGCAGTTCTTC. Encoded protein: CASSQDLADYNEQFF.

The V gene is TRBV10-3, the J gene TRBJ1-5; TRBD1 is a possible D gene (5 bases). The germline V gene encodes CDR1 ENHRY and CDR2 SYGVKD. CDR3 length: 13 amino acids. Trimming stripped 10 bases from V and 0 bases from J, with 10 bases between. CDR3 sequence: CATCDSSNQPQHF. In nucleotides, the CDR3 is TGTGCCACCTGTGACAGTAGCAATCAGCCCCAGCATTTT.

V usage is TRBV5-5 and J usage is TRBJ2-3; maybe TRBD2 (6 bases). Germline CDR1 is SGHKS and CDR2 is YYEKEE (reference sequence). V lost 2 bases, J lost 2 bases, and 21 bases lay in between. The CDR3 length is 18 residues. The CDR3 reads CASSFQARGYGNTDTQYF. CDR3 DNA: TGTGCCAGCAGCTTCCAGGCACGGGGGTACGGGAACACAGATACGCAGTATTTT.

This chain's CDR3 is CASSLRDPRDSQGYTF. The CDR3 nucleotides are TGCGCCAGCAGCTTGCGGGACCCCCGGGACTCCCAAGGCTACACCTTC. This chain connects TRBV5-1 to TRBJ1-2; weak D call: TRBD1 (5 bases). This CDR3 is built from 16 residues. From germline, CDR1 is SGHRS and CDR2 YFSETQ. Between the trimmed V and J ends, which lost 1 base and 8 bases, there was a span of 21 bases. Based on the CDR3 plus reference TRBV5-1 and TRBJ1-2, the full variable domain is KAGVTQTPRYLIKTRGQQVTLSCSPISGHRSVSWYQQTPGQGLQFLFEYFSETQRNKGNFPGRFSGRQFSNSRSEMNVSTLELGDSALYLCASSLRDPRDSQGYTFGSGTRLTVV.